This TCR beta chain was retrieved from a study of T cell responses to AZD1222 COVID-19 vaccine. Study-wide findings and caveats: Repertoires were obtained only post-peak T cell response.

This clone is labeled medium-sized. Its target is not known. The CDR3 loop spans 14 amino acids. The germline V and J ends were trimmed by 4 bases and 7 bases, with 16 bases remaining between them. Looked up from germline, CDR1 is MGHRA and CDR2 is YSYEKL. Some clones are missing from TCRdb's copy, which holds only in-frame ones; the method was immunoSEQ multiplex PCR. Among about 55,000 clones listed, roughly 88% were seen once. The clonotype was recovered from an adult in good health. Material: peripheral blood, obtained on day 0 of AZD1222 vaccination. The gene calls are TRBV4-1 and TRBJ1-2; a weak D match, TRBD1 (6 bases). In DNA form, the CDR3 reads TGCGCCAGCAGCCCGACTACAGGGACTGGTGGCTACACCTTC. Amino acids: CASSPTTGTGGYTF.